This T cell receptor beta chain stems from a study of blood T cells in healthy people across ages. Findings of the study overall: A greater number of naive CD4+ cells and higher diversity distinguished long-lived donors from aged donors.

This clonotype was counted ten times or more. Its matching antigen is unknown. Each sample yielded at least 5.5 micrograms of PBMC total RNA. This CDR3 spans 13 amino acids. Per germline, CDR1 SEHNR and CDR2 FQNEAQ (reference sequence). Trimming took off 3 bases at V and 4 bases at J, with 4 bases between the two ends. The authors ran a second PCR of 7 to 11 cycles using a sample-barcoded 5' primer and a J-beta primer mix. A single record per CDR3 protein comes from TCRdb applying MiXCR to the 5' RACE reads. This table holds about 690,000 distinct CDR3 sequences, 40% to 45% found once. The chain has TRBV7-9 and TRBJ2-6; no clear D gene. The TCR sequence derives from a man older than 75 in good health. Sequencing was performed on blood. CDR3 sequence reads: CASSLAGANVLTF. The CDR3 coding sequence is TGTGCCAGCAGCTTGGCCGGGGCCAACGTCCTGACTTTC.